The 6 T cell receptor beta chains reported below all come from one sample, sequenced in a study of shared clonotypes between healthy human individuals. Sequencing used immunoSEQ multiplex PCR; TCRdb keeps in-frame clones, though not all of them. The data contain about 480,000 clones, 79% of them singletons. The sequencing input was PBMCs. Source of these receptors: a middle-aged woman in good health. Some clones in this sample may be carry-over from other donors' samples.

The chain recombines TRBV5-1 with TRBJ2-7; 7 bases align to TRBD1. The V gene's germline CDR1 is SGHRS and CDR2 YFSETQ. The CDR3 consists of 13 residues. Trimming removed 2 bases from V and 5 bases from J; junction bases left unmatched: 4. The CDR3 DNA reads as TGCGCCAGCAGCTTACAGGGGTTCGACGAGCAGTACTTC. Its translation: CASSLQGFDEQYF.

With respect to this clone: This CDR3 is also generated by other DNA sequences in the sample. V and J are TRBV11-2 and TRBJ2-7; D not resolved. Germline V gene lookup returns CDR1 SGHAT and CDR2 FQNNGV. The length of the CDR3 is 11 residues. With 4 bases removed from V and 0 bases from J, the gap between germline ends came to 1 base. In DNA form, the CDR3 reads TGTGCCAGCAGCTCCTCCTACGAGCAGTACTTC. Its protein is CASSSSYEQYF.

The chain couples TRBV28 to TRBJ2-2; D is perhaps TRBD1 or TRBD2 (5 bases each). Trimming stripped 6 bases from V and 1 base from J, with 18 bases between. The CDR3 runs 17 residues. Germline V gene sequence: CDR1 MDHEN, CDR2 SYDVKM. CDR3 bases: TGTGCCAGCAGCCTGGGACCTAAACATTTGAACACCGGGGAGCTGTTTTTT. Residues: CASSLGPKHLNTGELFF. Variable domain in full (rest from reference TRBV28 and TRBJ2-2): DVKVTQSSRYLVKRTGEKVFLECVQDMDHENMFWYRQDPGLGLRLIYFSYDVKMKEKGDIPEGYSVSREKKERFSLILESASTNQTSMYLCASSLGPKHLNTGELFFGEGSRLTVL.

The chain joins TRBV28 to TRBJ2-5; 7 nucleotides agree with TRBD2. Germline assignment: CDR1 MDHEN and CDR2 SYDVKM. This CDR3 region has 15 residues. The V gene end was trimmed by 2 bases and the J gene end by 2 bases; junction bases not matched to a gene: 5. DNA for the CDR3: TGTGCCAGCAGTTTAGGGTCTAGCGGACAAGAGACCCAGTACTTC. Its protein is CASSLGSSGQETQYF.

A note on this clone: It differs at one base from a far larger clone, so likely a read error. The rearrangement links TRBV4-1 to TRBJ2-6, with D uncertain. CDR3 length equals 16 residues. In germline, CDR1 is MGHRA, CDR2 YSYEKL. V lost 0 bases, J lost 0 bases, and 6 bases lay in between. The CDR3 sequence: CASSQDWDSGANVLTF. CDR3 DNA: TGCGCCAGCAGCCAAGATTGGGACTCTGGGGCCAACGTCCTGACTTTC.

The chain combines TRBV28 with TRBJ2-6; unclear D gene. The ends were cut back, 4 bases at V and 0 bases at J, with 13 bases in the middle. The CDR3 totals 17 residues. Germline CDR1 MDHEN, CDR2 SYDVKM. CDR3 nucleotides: TGTGCCAGCAGTTCGTTTGGGTTTCTCTCTGGGGCCAACGTCCTGACTTTC. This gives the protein CASSSFGFLSGANVLTF.